This T cell receptor (beta chain) was profiled in a study of blood T cell repertoires in COVID-19. Study-level information: COVID-19 samples, acute and convalescent, were from the United States, Italy and Spain. The analysed material was cDNA or gDNA that came from T cells, B-cell-depleted T cells, or PBMCs.

Participants were aged roughly 18 to 90 years, lived in under 25 US areas, and enrolled virtually. Authors' analysis steps: Amplifying reference gene primers gave estimates of nucleated cell counts. This table comes from immunoSEQ multiplex PCR, and its TCRdb copy is limited to in-frame clones, with some not included. For V, J and clone size, that table is used; D and trimming come from the DNA. Seen here are about 210,000 clones, 75% to 90% observed once, and the top ten hold about 9.3%. Germline CDR1 and CDR2: SGHVS and FQNEAQ. V shed 3 bases and J shed 2 bases, with 14 bases lying between them. The CDR3 totals 15 residues. This clone is a singleton in its sample.

The chain joins TRBV7-8 to TRBJ2-7; D perhaps matches TRBD1 (5 bases). This receptor was identified in a man aged 40-55 years who had recovered from COVID-19. The sequenced sample was PBMCs or T cells enriched from blood (not recorded which). CDR3 amino acids: CASSFTSGSTYEQYF. Here the CDR3 DNA reads TGTGCCAGCAGCTTTACCTCAGGGTCCACCTACGAGCAGTACTTC.